This TCR beta chain emerged from a study of T-cell reconstitution after alpha-beta-depleted transplantation in children. This clonotype was observed a few times. Unique molecular identifiers were used to barcode this TCRbeta library. TCRdb reprocessed the PCR reads with MiXCR, giving one entry per CDR3 protein. Of approximately 500,000 distinct CDR3 sequences in the sample, 20% to 30% were seen once. V was pared by 2 bases and J by 5 bases, with 4 bases of the junction left unmatched. CDR3 size: 13 residues. Germline V CDR1 and CDR2: DFQATT, SNEGSKA (reference sequence). The gene calls are TRBV20-1 and TRBJ1-2; 8 bases are a match to TRBD1. This TCR came from a boy in the first two years of life with Wiskott-Aldrich syndrome, due to receive a stem cell transplant. Sequenced here: PBMCs, sampled before TCRalphabeta/CD19-depleted stem cell transplant. The CDR3 DNA reads as TGCAGTGCTAGAACAGGGGGGGGGTATGGCTACACCTTC. It specifies CSARTGGGYGYTF.